This T cell receptor (beta chain) was profiled in a study of response to subunit inactivated influenza vaccine. General study findings and limits: Authors suggested seasonal influenza vaccinations each recruit few new T cells.

The length of the CDR3 is 17 residues. Germline CDR1 is MNHNS and CDR2 is SASEGT. The V and J ends lost 6 bases and 0 bases, in that order; junction bases with no gene match: 12. Remarks on this clonotype: Its specificity is not known.

TCRdb analysed the RT-PCR reads with MiXCR anew, one entry per CDR3 protein. The data contain 500,000 or so distinct CDR3 sequences, approximately 17% of them singletons. The source is a man between 50 and 69 years old who received an inactivated influenza vaccine. The rearrangement joins TRBV6-1 to TRBJ2-7; 9 bases agree with TRBD1. Sample: CD4+ T cells sorted from PBMCs, taken less than 30 months after vaccination. CDR3 nucleotides: TGTGCCAGCAGCCCCCTTTTAGGACAGGGGAACTCCTACGAGCAGTACTTC. Translated, it gives CASSPLLGQGNSYEQYF.